This passage covers 27 T cell receptor beta chains from one sample sequenced in a study of cytomegalovirus exposure and HLA in healthy donors. Primers: 60 Vbeta forward and 13 Jbeta reverse. Assay: immunoSEQ multiplex PCR; the TCRdb copy retains only in-frame clones and omits some. The table lists about 150,000 clones, approximately 81% of them singletons. The sample comprised PBMCs. The source is a woman aged 35 to 49 in good health and CMV-seropositive.

This sequence joins TRBV18 and TRBJ2-1; weak D call: TRBD2 (5 bases). Germline V gene lookup returns CDR1 KGHSH and CDR2 LQKENI. The CDR3 covers 12 residues. The ends were cut back, 1 base at V and 7 bases at J, with 5 bases in the middle. CDR3 loop: CASSPRENEQFF. CDR3 nucleotides: TGTGCCAGCTCACCACGGGAGAATGAGCAGTTCTTC. Full variable domain (remainder filled in from reference TRBV18 and TRBJ2-1): NAGVMQNPRHLVRRRGQEARLRCSPMKGHSHVYWYRQLPEEGLKFMVYLQKENIIDESGMPKERFSAEFPKEGPSILRIQQVVRGDSAAYFCASSPRENEQFFGPGTRLTVL.

Here the CDR3 DNA reads TGTGCCAGCAGCTTAGTTCCTACTAGCGGGGGCTCCTACGAGCAGTACTTC. This translates into CASSLVPTSGGSYEQYF. The rearrangement links TRBV7-2 to TRBJ2-7; 11 positions match TRBD2. This CDR3 is 17 amino acids long. The germline gives CDR1 SGHTA, CDR2 FQGNSA. J lost 0 bases, V lost 1 base, and 5 bases had no gene match.

The chain joins TRBV18 to TRBJ2-4; TRBD1 matches at 12 bases. The trim removed 6 bases at V and 5 bases at J, leaving 2 bases unmatched. The length of the CDR3 is 14 residues. Germline-derived CDR1 and CDR2 are KGHSH and LQKENI. The CDR3 coding sequence is TGTGCCAGCTCGAGGGACAGGGGGCAAAACATTCAGTACTTC. This codes for CASSRDRGQNIQYF.

The V and J genes are TRBV7-2 and TRBJ2-2, with 7 bases aligning to TRBD2. Germline loops: CDR1 SGHTA, CDR2 FQGNSA. The CDR3 has 16 amino acids. V shed 2 bases and J 1 base; nucleotides not matched to a gene: 4. CDR3 residues: CASSLNGLENTGELFF. The CDR3 region has the DNA TGTGCCAGCAGCTTAAATGGACTAGAGAACACCGGGGAGCTGTTTTTT.

The chain links TRBV6-1 to TRBJ1-5; D is perhaps TRBD1 (6 bases). V lost 8 bases to trimming and J lost 0 bases, with 14 bases between them. Germline V gives CDR1 MNHNS, CDR2 SASEGT. The CDR3 has 15 amino acids. In DNA form, the CDR3 reads TGTGCCAGCCGGGGGGGGCGCTATAGCAATCAGCCCCAGCATTTT. As protein: CASRGGRYSNQPQHF.

The V gene is TRBV5-6, the J gene TRBJ2-5; 10 positions agree with TRBD1. This CDR3 spans 14 amino acids. The V and J ends lost 3 bases and 6 bases, in that order; junction bases with no gene match: 5. Germline-derived CDR1 and CDR2 are SGHDT and YYEEEE. This CDR3 reads CASSSGQGVKTQYF. The CDR3 DNA sequence: TGTGCCAGCAGCTCCGGACAGGGGGTGAAGACCCAGTACTTC.

This clone showed up just a few times. The chain recombines TRBV18 with TRBJ1-1; 11 bases agree with TRBD1. J lost 4 bases, V lost 4 bases, and 5 bases had no gene match. CDR3 length: 15 amino acids. The germline V gene has CDR1 KGHSH and CDR2 LQKENI. The CDR3 reads CASSLPGTGGTEAFF. The CDR3 DNA reads TGTGCCAGCTCACTCCCCGGGACAGGGGGCACTGAAGCTTTCTTT.

The V call is TRBV9, the J call TRBJ2-2; 8 positions match TRBD1. After removal of 1 base from V and 1 base from J, the junction contained 6 bases not matched to a gene. Germline V lookup: CDR1 SGDLS, CDR2 YYNGEE. CDR3 size: 17 residues. The CDR3 protein is CASSVRTGTGNTGELFF. CDR3 coding DNA: TGTGCCAGCAGCGTACGCACCGGGACAGGGAACACCGGGGAGCTGTTTTTT.

The chain is built from TRBV9 and TRBJ1-6; D uncertain. The CDR3 has 14 residues. Deletions cut 0 bases from V and 11 bases from J, with 12 bases between. In germline, CDR1 is SGDLS, CDR2 YYNGEE. CDR3 sequence: CASSVGGFGTPLHF. Written as DNA, the CDR3 is TGTGCCAGCAGCGTAGGCGGGTTTGGGACACCCCTCCACTTT.

This chain connects TRBV4-3 to TRBJ2-2; TRBD2 matches at 11 bases. V lost 0 bases, J lost 2 bases, and 5 bases stayed unmatched. CDR3 length: 18 residues. Germline CDR1 reads LGHNA; CDR2 reads YSLEER. CDR3 loop: CASSQDRGTSGNTGELFF. The CDR3 bases are TGCGCCAGCAGCCAAGATAGGGGGACTAGCGGAAACACCGGGGAGCTGTTTTTT.

As concerns this clone: At one boundary the junction diverges from the germline segment, which might be a read error. Within the sample, other DNA sequences also encode this same CDR3. The V gene is TRBV12-5, the J gene TRBJ1-1; D not resolved. Germline V lookup: CDR1 LGHNT, CDR2 FRNRAP. The CDR3 is made up of 10 amino acids. As DNA, the CDR3 is TGTGAGGAGGGCTCTCTTGAAGCCTTCTTT. Its translation is CEEGSLEAFF.

The count of this clone is one. This chain joins TRBV28 and TRBJ2-7, with 7 positions matching TRBD2. The germline gives CDR1 MDHEN, CDR2 SYDVKM. Trimming cost V 3 bases and J 6 bases; bases outside gene matches: 2. The CDR3 is 12 amino acids. The DNA of the CDR3 is TGTGCCAGCAGTTTGGGAGGGACCGAGCAGTACTTC. Translation: CASSLGGTEQYF.

CDR3 sequence (DNA): TGTGCCAGCAGCCAGTCTCAGAGGGAGCAGTACTTC. This encodes CASSQSQREQYF. The J gene is TRBJ2-5, the V gene TRBV4-2; perhaps TRBD2 as D (5 bases). Trimming stripped 3 bases from V and 11 bases from J, with 13 bases between. This CDR3 contains 12 residues. Germline V gene sequence: CDR1 LGHNA, CDR2 YNFKEQ.

The chain carries TRBV27 and TRBJ2-2, with 7 bases that match TRBD2. Trimming at V came to 7 bases and at J to 6 bases, leaving 5 bases not matched to a gene. CDR1 is MNHEY, CDR2 SMNVEV, per germline (reference sequence). This CDR3 spans 13 amino acids. CDR3 loop: CASTKGRAGELFF. The CDR3 nucleotides read TGTGCCAGCACCAAGGGGAGGGCCGGGGAGCTGTTTTTT.

The chain couples TRBV29-1 to TRBJ1-1; 7 bases fit TRBD1. V shed 6 bases, J shed 0 bases, and the junction held 4 bases outside the gene matches. The CDR3 runs to 13 residues. Germline V CDR1 and CDR2: SQVTM, ANQGSEA. For the CDR3, the DNA is TGCAGCGTGGGGACAGCAATGAACACTGAAGCTTTCTTT. The encoded protein is CSVGTAMNTEAFF.

This chain links TRBV7-9 with TRBJ2-7; the D is unclear. The CDR3 spans 14 residues. CDR1 is SEHNR, CDR2 FQNEAQ, per germline (reference sequence). The ends were cut back, 6 bases at V and 1 base at J, with 13 bases in the middle. This chain's CDR3 is CASSKATVSYEQYF. CDR3 in DNA: TGTGCCAGCAGTAAGGCCACAGTGTCCTACGAGCAGTACTTC.

The chain recombines TRBV19 with TRBJ2-3; D possibly corresponds to TRBD2 (5 bases). CDR1 and CDR2 from the germline V gene are LNHDA and SQIVND (reference sequence). The CDR3 extends over 15 amino acids. V was shortened by 6 bases and J by 2 bases, with 15 bases between the two germline ends. The CDR3 protein is CASSLSAGHTDTQYF. The DNA of the CDR3 is TGTGCCAGTAGCCTCAGTGCGGGCCACACAGATACGCAGTATTTT.

This chain uses TRBV2 with TRBJ2-2; D perhaps matches TRBD2 (6 bases). Germline lookup yields CDR1 SNHLY and CDR2 FYNNEI. The V end was cut by 7 bases, the J end by 5 bases, with 14 bases between. CDR3 length: 14 residues. This CDR3 reads CASTEARGTGELFF. Written as DNA, the CDR3 is TGTGCCAGCACGGAGGCCCGGGGGACCGGGGAGCTGTTTTTT.

The J gene is TRBJ1-1, the V gene TRBV9; TRBD1 is a possible D gene (5 bases). Between the trimmed V and J ends, which lost 0 bases and 5 bases, there was a span of 14 bases. CDR1 is SGDLS and CDR2 is YYNGEE in the germline V gene. This CDR3 has 15 amino acids. CDR3 in amino acids: CASSVAPDSLTEAFF. The CDR3 DNA sequence: TGTGCCAGCAGCGTAGCCCCTGACAGTTTGACTGAAGCTTTCTTT.

The V gene is TRBV4-2, the J gene TRBJ2-5, with 10 nucleotides matching TRBD2. The DNA end favors TRBJ2-7, so the J call may be wrong. The CDR3 runs to 16 residues. Germline lookup yields CDR1 LGHNA and CDR2 YNFKEQ. The CDR3 loop is CASSQDSASGSSEQYF. CDR3 sequence (DNA): TGTGCCAGCAGCCAAGATTCGGCTAGCGGGAGTTCCGAGCAGTACTTC.

In DNA form, the CDR3 reads TGTGCCAGCAGTTGGGGACAGGAAAATTCACCCCTCCACTTT. Translated, it gives CASSWGQENSPLHF. The V and J genes are TRBV28 and TRBJ1-6; 8 positions agree with TRBD1. Germline CDR1 and CDR2: MDHEN and SYDVKM. The length of the CDR3 is 14 residues. The ends lost 4 bases at V and 7 bases at J; junction bases unmatched: 3. The whole variable domain, filled in from reference TRBV28 and TRBJ1-6, reads DVKVTQSSRYLVKRTGEKVFLECVQDMDHENMFWYRQDPGLGLRLIYFSYDVKMKEKGDIPEGYSVSREKKERFSLILESASTNQTSMYLCASSWGQENSPLHFGNGTRLTVT.

The chain links TRBV10-3 to TRBJ2-3, with D perhaps TRBD2 (7 bases). The CDR3 has 15 amino acids. Per germline, CDR1 ENHRY and CDR2 SYGVKD. V dropped 2 bases and J dropped 3 bases, with 12 bases sitting between them. The CDR3 loop is CAISEIQGGTDTQYF. The CDR3 DNA reads as TGTGCCATCAGTGAGATACAGGGAGGGACAGATACGCAGTATTTT.

The chain employs TRBV7-9 and TRBJ1-1; D possibly corresponds to TRBD1 (5 bases). The V gene lost 6 bases and the J gene lost 10 bases, with 15 bases spanning the gap. Per the germline V gene, CDR1 is SEHNR and CDR2 is FQNEAQ (reference sequence). The CDR3 loop spans 12 amino acids. The CDR3 loop reads CASSPDSAVAFF. The CDR3 DNA follows: TGTGCCAGCAGTCCCGACAGCGCAGTAGCTTTCTTT.

This chain links TRBV7-8 with TRBJ2-7; D is unresolved. V lost 3 bases to trimming and J lost 4 bases, with 10 bases between them. CDR1 is SGHVS and CDR2 is FQNEAQ in the germline V gene. This CDR3 has 13 residues. The CDR3 sequence is CASSLRQLYEQYF. CDR3 in DNA: TGTGCCAGCAGCTTGCGGCAGCTTTACGAGCAGTACTTC. Drawing the rest from reference TRBV7-8 and TRBJ2-7, the complete variable domain is GAGVSQSPRYKVAKRGQDVALRCDPISGHVSLFWYQQALGQGPEFLTYFQNEAQLDKSGLPSDRFFAERPEGSVSTLKIQRTQQEDSAVYLCASSLRQLYEQYFGPGTRLTVT.

As to this clone: Other DNA sequences of this sample code for an identical CDR3. V is TRBV5-1 and J is TRBJ2-7, with 10 bases that match TRBD2. CDR1 is SGHRS and CDR2 is YFSETQ in the germline V gene. The V gene end was trimmed by 0 bases and the J gene end by 4 bases; junction bases not matched to a gene: 4. This CDR3 region has 15 residues. The CDR3 coding sequence is TGCGCCAGCAGCTTGGAGGCTAGCGGGGGTTACGAGCAGTACTTC. Translating it yields CASSLEASGGYEQYF.

V and J are TRBV7-3 and TRBJ1-1, with 7 bases lining up with TRBD1. Per the germline V gene, CDR1 is SGHTA and CDR2 is FQGTGA. Trimming at V came to 5 bases and at J to 5 bases, leaving 14 bases not matched to a gene. The CDR3 is 16 residues long. As DNA, the CDR3 is TGTGCCAGCAGCCCATACCCCGCCGGGACAGCAACTGAAGCTTTCTTT. It specifies CASSPYPAGTATEAFF.

V and J are TRBV7-2 and TRBJ1-2, with 8 bases fitting TRBD1. The CDR3 sequence is 15 residues long. V dropped 7 bases and J dropped 0; count of bases not matched to a gene: 7. Germline V gene lookup returns CDR1 SGHTA and CDR2 FQGNSA. The CDR3 sequence: CASILTGAPNYGYTF. The CDR3 coding sequence is TGTGCCAGCATCCTGACAGGGGCCCCTAACTATGGCTACACCTTC.